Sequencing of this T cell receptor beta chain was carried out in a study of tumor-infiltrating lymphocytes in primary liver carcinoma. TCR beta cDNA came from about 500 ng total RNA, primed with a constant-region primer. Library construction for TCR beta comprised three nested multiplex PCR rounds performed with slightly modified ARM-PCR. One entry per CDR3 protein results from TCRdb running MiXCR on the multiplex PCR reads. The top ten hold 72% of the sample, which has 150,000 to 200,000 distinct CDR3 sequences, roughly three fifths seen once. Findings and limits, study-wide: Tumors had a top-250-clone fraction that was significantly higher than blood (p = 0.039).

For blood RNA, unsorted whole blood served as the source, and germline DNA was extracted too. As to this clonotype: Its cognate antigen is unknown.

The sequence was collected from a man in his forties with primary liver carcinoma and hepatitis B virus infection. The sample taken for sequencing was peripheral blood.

CDR3 nucleotide sequence: TGTGCCAGCAGTTTGGGAGGCTTCGAGCAGTACTTC. Amino acids: CASSLGGFEQYF. This chain joins TRBV28 and TRBJ2-7; tentative D call: TRBD2 (6 bases). CDR3 size: 12 residues. Germline V gene lookup returns CDR1 MDHEN and CDR2 SYDVKM. Trimming removed 3 bases from V and 6 bases from J, with 9 bases in between.